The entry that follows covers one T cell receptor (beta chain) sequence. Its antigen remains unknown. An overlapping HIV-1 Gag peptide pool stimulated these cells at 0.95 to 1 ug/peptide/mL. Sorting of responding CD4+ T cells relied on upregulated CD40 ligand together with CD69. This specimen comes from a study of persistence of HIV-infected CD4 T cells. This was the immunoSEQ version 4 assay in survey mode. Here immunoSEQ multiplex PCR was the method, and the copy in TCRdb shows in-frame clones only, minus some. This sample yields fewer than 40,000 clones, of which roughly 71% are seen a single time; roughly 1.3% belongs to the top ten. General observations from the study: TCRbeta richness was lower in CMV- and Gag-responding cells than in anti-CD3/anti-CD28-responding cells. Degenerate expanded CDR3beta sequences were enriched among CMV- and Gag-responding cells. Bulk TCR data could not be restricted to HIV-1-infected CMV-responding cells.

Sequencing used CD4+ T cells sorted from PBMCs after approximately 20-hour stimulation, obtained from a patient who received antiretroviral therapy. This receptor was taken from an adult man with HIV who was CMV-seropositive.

CDR3 in amino acids: CASSLARTANTGELFF. As DNA, the CDR3 is TGTGCCAGCAGCTTAGCTAGGACAGCGAACACCGGGGAGCTGTTTTTT. The chain joins TRBV7-8 to TRBJ2-2; D might be TRBD1 (6 bases). Germline V gene data show CDR1 as SGHVS and CDR2 as FQNEAQ. Trimming removed 0 bases at V and 0 bases at J, with 8 bases between. This CDR3 has 16 residues.